This T cell receptor beta chain appears in the sequencing data of a study of blood T cell repertoires in COVID-19. Background on the study: Material from acute and convalescent COVID-19 was sourced from the United States, Italy and Spain.

After removal of 5 bases from V and 4 bases from J, the junction contained 7 bases not matched to a gene. From germline, CDR1 is SNHLY and CDR2 FYNNEI. CDR3 length equals 15 residues. Original methodology: Estimates of nucleated cell counts were drawn from the amplification of reference gene primers. Profiling relied on immunoSEQ multiplex PCR, and the TCRdb table lists in-frame clones only, not all of them. The V and J calls and clone size were taken over from that table, and D and trimming were inferred from the DNA. The sample includes around 100,000 clones, about 85% seen only once; the top ten take roughly 1.5%.

Sequenced: peripheral blood. The source of this sequence is a man aged 40-49 years with acute or convalescent COVID-19. J is TRBJ1-2 and V is TRBV2; 10 nucleotides align to TRBD1. The DNA of the CDR3 is TGTGCCAGCAGTCGGACAGGGGGAAATAGCTATGGCTACACCTTC. Translated, it gives CASSRTGGNSYGYTF.